This T cell receptor (beta chain) was retrieved from a study of blood T cell repertoires in COVID-19. Study in general: The United States, Italy and Spain provided the acute and convalescent COVID-19 samples. T cells, B-cell-depleted T cells, or PBMCs provided the cDNA or gDNA that served as material.

Generated by immunoSEQ multiplex PCR, the TCRdb table keeps only in-frame clones and is missing some. Of roughly 230,000 clones in the sample, 81% were seen once. The clonotype was recovered from a woman over 75 with acute or convalescent COVID-19. Sequenced input: peripheral blood.

The chain's CDR3 is CASSKTGGESVQETQYF. As DNA, the CDR3 is TGTGCCAGCAGTAAGACAGGGGGCGAATCAGTCCAAGAGACCCAGTACTTC. The chain links TRBV7-2 to TRBJ2-5; TRBD1 aligns across 10 bases. The V gene end was trimmed by 6 bases and the J gene end by 1 base; junction bases not matched to a gene: 11. This CDR3 has 17 amino acids. CDR1 and CDR2 (germline): SGHTA, FQGNSA.